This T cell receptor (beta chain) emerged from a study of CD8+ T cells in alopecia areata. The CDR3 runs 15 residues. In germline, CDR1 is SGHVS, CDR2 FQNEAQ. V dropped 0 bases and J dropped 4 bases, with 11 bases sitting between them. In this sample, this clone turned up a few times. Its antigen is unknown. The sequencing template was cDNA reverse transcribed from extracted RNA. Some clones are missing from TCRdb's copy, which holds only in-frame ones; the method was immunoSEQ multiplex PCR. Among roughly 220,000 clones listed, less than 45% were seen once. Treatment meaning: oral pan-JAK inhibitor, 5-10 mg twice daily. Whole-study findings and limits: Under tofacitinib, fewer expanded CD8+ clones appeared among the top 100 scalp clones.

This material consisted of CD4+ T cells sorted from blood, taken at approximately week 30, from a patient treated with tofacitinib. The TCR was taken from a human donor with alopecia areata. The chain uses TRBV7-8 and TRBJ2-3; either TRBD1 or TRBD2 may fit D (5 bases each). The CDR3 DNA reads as TGTGCCAGCAGCTTAGCATGGGGGATCGCAGATACGCAGTATTTT. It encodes CASSLAWGIADTQYF.